The clone carrying this TCR beta chain came up many times. The data originate from a study of regulatory T cells in long-lasting Graves disease. Regarding time point: newly diagnosed GD, antithyroid drugs for less than 3 months. PBMCs provided the RNA from which the TCR library was made. For TCR beta, libraries came from iRepertoire HTBI primers and Arm-PCR of CDR3 regions. One entry per CDR3 protein results from TCRdb running MiXCR on the multiplex PCR reads. The sample holds over 200,000 distinct CDR3 sequences, approximately 18% seen once. This same sample was also part of a study on T cells in Graves' hyperthyroidism and ophthalmopathy.

Sequencing used peripheral blood mononuclear cells (PBMCs), obtained at new diagnosis, from a patient treated with antithyroid drugs. This receptor was obtained from a woman in her twenties or thirties with Graves disease.

The CDR3 is CASRRGDQPQHF. CDR3 nucleotides: TGTGCCAGCAGACGGGGGGATCAGCCCCAGCATTTT. The chain has TRBV12-3 or TRBV12-4 and TRBJ1-5; TRBD1 might be the D (5 bases). V was shortened by 6 bases and J by 5 bases, with 8 bases between the two germline ends. The CDR3 extends over 12 amino acids.